This TCR beta chain derives from a study of blood T cell repertoires in COVID-19. For the study at large: The origin of the acute and convalescent COVID-19 samples was the United States, Italy and Spain. In each case, the material was cDNA or gDNA derived from T cells, B-cell-depleted T cells, or PBMCs.

The authors' processing: The authors estimated nucleated cell counts from reference gene primer amplification. The assay was immunoSEQ multiplex PCR, and TCRdb's table has in-frame clones only and misses some. V, J and clone size reflect that table, while D and trimming were determined from the DNA. The sample lists approximately 90,000 clones, 82% occurring once. The V end lost 5 bases, the J end lost 2 bases, and 16 bases lay between the germline ends. The CDR3 is 16 residues long. Germline V lookup: CDR1 KGHDR, CDR2 SFDVKD. The source material was peripheral blood. The rearrangement joins TRBV24-1 to TRBJ2-3; D is perhaps TRBD2 (6 bases). The clonotype comes from a woman of 80 years or more with acute or convalescent COVID-19. CDR3 nucleotide sequence: TGTGCCACCAGTGTCTCCGGGACTCTTAACACAGATACGCAGTATTTT. As protein: CATSVSGTLNTDTQYF.